The 8 T cell receptor beta chains reported below all come from one sample, sequenced in a study of response to subunit inactivated influenza vaccine. Via MiXCR, TCRdb re-called the RT-PCR reads, giving one row per CDR3 protein. The data hold about 650,000 distinct CDR3 sequences, with less than 20% observed a single time. The material sequenced was PBMCs from blood, taken 12 days after vaccination. The receptors stem from a man over 45 who received an inactivated influenza vaccine.

The chain uses TRBV11-2 and TRBJ2-1, with D tentatively TRBD2 (5 bases). The germline gives CDR1 SGHAT, CDR2 FQNNGV. This CDR3 region has 12 residues. V gave up 6 bases and J gave up 7 bases, with 10 bases separating them. The CDR3 DNA is TGTGCCAGCAGACTCCCGGGGAATGAGCAGTTCTTC. Its protein product is CASRLPGNEQFF.

The V and J genes are TRBV27 and TRBJ2-1, with 10 bases that match TRBD2. The CDR3 runs to 15 residues. V lost 8 bases and J lost 7; bases outside the gene matches: 11. CDR1 and CDR2 (germline): MNHEY, SMNVEV (reference sequence). CDR3 nucleotide sequence: TGTGCCAGCGTATCATGGACTAGCGGCACAAATGAGCAGTTCTTC. The encoded protein is CASVSWTSGTNEQFF.

This clonotype was counted a few times. The rearrangement joins TRBV7-2 to TRBJ2-3; D is perhaps TRBD1 or TRBD2 (7 bases each). The V end lost 8 bases, the J end lost 3 bases, and 12 bases lay between the germline ends. Germline assignment: CDR1 SGHTA and CDR2 FQGNSA. The CDR3 spans 13 residues. CDR3 in DNA: TGTGCCAGCCAGGGGGGGCCGACAGATACGCAGTATTTT. It codes for CASQGGPTDTQYF.

This clonotype showed up many times. Compared with germline, one end of the junction differs, possibly owing to a read error. This chain uses TRBV7-7 with TRBJ2-3, with TRBD1 matching 8 bases. This CDR3 region has 13 residues. Germline CDR1 reads SSHAT; CDR2 reads FNYEAQ (reference sequence). Written as DNA, the CDR3 is TGTGCTAGCAGCCCAGGGGGCGGAGATACGCAGTATTTT. This encodes CASSPGGGDTQYF.

This clonotype was recorded many times. The chain recombines TRBV20-1 with TRBJ2-3; D may be TRBD1 or TRBD2 (5 bases each). Trimming left V 3 bases short and J 2 bases short, with 9 bases between. There are 13 residues in the CDR3. The germline V gene has CDR1 DFQATT and CDR2 SNEGSKA (reference sequence). Written as DNA, the CDR3 is TGCAGTGCTAGGAGGGACGCCACAGATACGCAGTATTTT. This codes for CSARRDATDTQYF.

In this sample, this clonotype turned up a few times. This sequence joins TRBV7-2 and TRBJ1-2; D unclear. The germline V gene encodes CDR1 SGHTA and CDR2 FQGNSA. The ends were cut back, 4 bases at V and 8 bases at J, with 17 bases in the middle. The CDR3 covers 14 residues. CDR3 loop: CASSSYGSGFGYTF. CDR3 sequence (DNA): TGTGCCAGCAGCTCTTACGGAAGTGGTTTCGGCTACACCTTC.

This clonotype was seen more than once but under ten times. This CDR3 reads CSARIPIQAKNIQYF. CDR3 nucleotide sequence: TGCAGTGCTCGTATCCCCATCCAAGCCAAAAACATTCAGTACTTC. The J gene is TRBJ2-4, the V gene TRBV20-1; D ambiguous. The length of the CDR3 is 15 residues. The germline CDR1 and CDR2 sequences are DFQATT and SNEGSKA (reference sequence). Trimming cost V 5 bases and J 0 bases, with 14 bases left between them.

The table lists this clonotype with a few counts. V is TRBV24-1 and J is TRBJ1-5; D is ambiguous. V was pared by 0 bases and J by 5 bases, with 7 bases between. CDR1 is KGHDR, CDR2 SFDVKD, per germline. This CDR3 has 14 amino acids. The CDR3 nucleotides are TGTGCCACCAGTGATTTGGGGAGTGATCAGCCCCAGCATTTT. Protein: CATSDLGSDQPQHF.